A selection of T cell receptor beta chains follows, all from one sample in a study of Graves' ophthalmopathy and Graves' hyperthyroidism. TCRdb processed the multiplex PCR reads anew with MiXCR; each CDR3 protein has one entry. Found here are about 700,000 distinct CDR3 sequences, 40% of them singletons; the top ten hold approximately 43%. Material for sequencing was peripheral blood. The receptor set was obtained from an adult man with Graves' ophthalmopathy. Both conserved end residues are part of each CDR3. A D gene is named only where the DNA matches it firmly. The size of a clone is reported for some rows only, either as once, few or many, or as a class for expanded clones.

d_gene,j_gene,abundance,v_gene,CDR3aa,CDR3nt
-,TRBJ1-3,many,TRBV7-9,CASSLGQSSGNTIYF,TGTGCCAGCAGCTTAGGGCAGAGCTCTGGAAACACCATATATTTT
-,TRBJ1-6,many,TRBV9,CASSVATNSPLHF,TGTGCCAGCAGCGTAGCTACAAATTCACCCCTCCACTTT
-,TRBJ2-7,few,TRBV7-6,CASSQLRGSYYEQYF,TGTGCCAGCAGCCAGCTACGGGGTTCGTACTACGAGCAGTACTTC
-,TRBJ1-1,many,TRBV29-1,CSALGKQGGNTEAFF,TGCAGCGCCCTCGGAAAACAGGGAGGAAACACTGAAGCTTTCTTT
TRBD2,TRBJ2-7,once,TRBV15,CATSRVRRERGATYEQYF,TGTGCCACCAGCAGAGTGAGGCGGGAGCGGGGAGCTACCTACGAGCAGTACTTC
TRBD1,TRBJ1-5,few,TRBV19,CASKDRGLGDVQPQHF,TGTGCCAGTAAGGACAGGGGATTAGGGGATGTTCAGCCCCAGCATTTT
TRBD1,TRBJ1-5,-,TRBV24-1,CATSYRGQGGQPQHF,TGTGCCACCAGTTATAGGGGACAGGGGGGCCAGCCCCAGCATTTT
-,TRBJ2-7,-,TRBV5-8,CASSTDRGQYF,TGTGCCAGCTCGACTGACCGCGGGCAGTACTTC
TRBD1,TRBJ1-2,many,TRBV2,CASREDRGSRGYTF,TGTGCCAGCAGGGAGGACAGGGGGTCTCGGGGCTACACCTTC
-,TRBJ1-6,-,TRBV20-1,CSARDGKQATHGSPLHF,TGCAGTGCTAGAGATGGTAAACAGGCCACCCACGGGTCACCCCTCCACTTT
-,TRBJ1-4,-,TRBV12-3/TRBV12-4,CASFGKIRGEKLFF,TGTGCCAGCTTCGGCAAAATAAGGGGTGAAAAACTGTTTTTT
-,TRBJ1-2,-,TRBV24-1,CASSSRADPNYGYTF,TGTGCCAGCAGTTCCAGAGCTGATCCAAACTATGGCTACACCTTC
-,TRBJ1-3,many,TRBV11-2,CASSLGQGTGNTIYF,TGTGCCAGCAGCTTAGGGCAGGGGACGGGAAACACCATATATTTT
TRBD1,TRBJ2-7,few,TRBV7-2,CASSATTGAEQYF,TGTGCCAGCAGTGCTACGACAGGGGCCGAGCAGTACTTC
-,TRBJ2-5,many,TRBV11-2,CASTSTGIHQETQYF,TGTGCCAGCACGTCTACAGGGATACACCAAGAGACCCAGTACTTC
-,TRBJ1-4,few,TRBV19,CASSPLTETNEKLFF,TGTGCCAGTAGTCCCTTGACAGAAACTAATGAAAAACTGTTTTTT
-,TRBJ1-1,-,TRBV7-9,CASSTSMGNTEAFF,TGCGCCAGCAGTACCTCAATGGGGAACACTGAAGCTTTCTTT
-,TRBJ2-6,-,TRBV19,CASTERAISGANVLTF,TGTGCCAGTACTGAGAGGGCCATCTCTGGGGCCAACGTCCTGACTTTC
-,TRBJ1-2,-,TRBV10-3,CAISDLSGGHGYTF,TGTGCCATCAGTGATTTGTCGGGGGGTCATGGCTACACCTTC
-,TRBJ1-3,many,TRBV15,CATSRDQFSGNTIYF,TGTGCCACCAGCAGAGATCAGTTTTCTGGAAACACCATATATTTT
-,TRBJ2-5,few,TRBV20-1,CSARQGANSNQPQYF,TGCAGTGCTAGACAAGGGGCGAATAGCAATCAGCCCCAGTACTTC
-,TRBJ2-2,-,TRBV25-1,CASSYAGAGTGELFF,TGTGCCAGCAGTTACGCGGGGGCCGGCACCGGGGAGCTGTTTTTT
-,TRBJ2-7,many,TRBV29-1,CSVRDRSSYEQYF,TGCAGCGTGCGAGACAGAAGCTCCTACGAGCAGTACTTC
-,TRBJ1-2,-,TRBV12-3/TRBV12-4,CASSLSTSGGYTF,TGTGCCAGCAGTTTATCGACCTCGGGGGGCTACACCTTC
TRBD1,TRBJ2-7,-,TRBV29-1,CSVGFGTGVFQASYEQYF,TGCAGCGTAGGTTTTGGGACAGGGGTTTTTCAGGCCTCCTACGAGCAGTACTTC
-,TRBJ2-7,-,TRBV24-1,CASSTGLPYEQYF,TGTGCCAGCAGTACGGGACTTCCCTACGAGCAGTACTTC
-,TRBJ2-2,-,TRBV25-1,CASSNRVDTGELFF,TGTGCCAGCAGTAATAGGGTGGACACCGGGGAGCTGTTTTTT
-,TRBJ1-1,few,TRBV7-8,CASSVGGAKRRTEAFF,TGTGCCAGCAGCGTGGGGGGGGCTAAACGAAGGACTGAAGCTTTCTTT
-,TRBJ1-1,-,TRBV10-3,CAISLGSANTEAFF,TGTGCCATCAGCTTGGGCAGCGCCAACACTGAAGCTTTCTTT
TRBD1,TRBJ2-7,-,TRBV20-1,CSAAQGASEQYF,TGCAGTGCGGCACAGGGGGCGAGCGAGCAGTACTTC
-,TRBJ1-1,-,TRBV7-9,CASSARTGISSTEAFF,TGTGCCAGCAGTGCTAGAACAGGGATTTCAAGCACTGAAGCTTTCTTT
-,TRBJ1-1,-,TRBV29-1,CSVGAEAFF,TGCAGCGTTGGGGCTGAAGCTTTCTTT
-,TRBJ1-1,few,TRBV4-1,CASSQGYTSNTEAFF,TGCGCCAGCAGCCAAGGGTACACGTCGAACACTGAAGCTTTCTTT
-,TRBJ2-7,-,TRBV6-1,CASSYSPPGGYF,TGTGCCAGCAGTTACTCCCCCCCCGGGGGGTACTTC
-,TRBJ2-5,few,TRBV6-2/TRBV6-3,CASSYLIGRPQETQYF,TGTGCCAGCAGTTATCTTATCGGCCGGCCCCAAGAGACCCAGTACTTC
-,TRBJ2-7,few,TRBV13,CASSLMHEQYF,TGTGCCAGCAGCTTGATGCACGAGCAGTACTTC
TRBD2,TRBJ2-5,many,TRBV5-6,CASTSGTEETQYF,TGTGCCAGCACTAGCGGGACAGAAGAGACCCAGTACTTC